The 4 T cell receptor beta chains reported below all come from one sample, sequenced in a study of human versus mouse CDR3 diversity and MHC coevolution. Profiling relied on immunoSEQ multiplex PCR, and the TCRdb table lists in-frame clones only, not all of them. This sample has about 81,000 clones, with roughly 93% found just once. The sample was naive CD4+ T cells from blood. Stated subset: CD45RO-negative CD62L-positive naive CD4 T cells. Receptors originate from a person between 25 and 75 years old in good health.

In this sample, this clone turned up once. The gene calls are TRBV2 and TRBJ2-1; TRBD2 agrees at 7 bases. Germline CDR1 and CDR2: SNHLY and FYNNEI. With 6 bases clipped from V and 6 bases from J, the junction kept 8 bases outside the gene matches. This CDR3 comprises 14 residues. In DNA form, the CDR3 reads TGTGCCAGCAGAAATCTAGCGGAATTCAATGAGCAGTTCTTC. Amino acids: CASRNLAEFNEQFF. Variable domain in full (rest from reference TRBV2 and TRBJ2-1): EPEVTQTPSHQVTQMGQEVILRCVPISNHLYFYWYRQILGQKVEFLVSFYNNEISEKSEIFDDQFSVERPDGSNFTLKIRSTKLEDSAMYFCASRNLAEFNEQFFGPGTRLTVL.

Written as DNA, the CDR3 is TGTGCGTATCGACAGGGACGGGAGACCCAGTACTTC. Translated: CAYRQGRETQYF. This sequence joins TRBV19 and TRBJ2-5, with 7 nucleotides matching TRBD1. The germline gives CDR1 LNHDA, CDR2 SQIVND (reference sequence). The CDR3 sequence is 12 residues long.

The chain combines TRBV30 with TRBJ1-2; D remains unclear. Between the trimmed V and J ends, which lost 0 bases and 1 base, there was a span of 12 bases. This CDR3 is 15 amino acids long. Germline lookup yields CDR1 GTSNPN and CDR2 SVGIG (reference sequence). CDR3 bases: TGTGCCTGGAGTGTACCCTCTGCGAATAACTATGGCTACACCTTC. Its protein is CAWSVPSANNYGYTF.

This clone appeared once. The chain combines TRBV18 with TRBJ2-7, with 7 bases lining up with TRBD1. The ends lost 6 bases at V and 7 bases at J; junction bases unmatched: 12. The CDR3 sequence is 14 residues long. Germline V gives CDR1 KGHSH, CDR2 LQKENI. The CDR3 coding sequence is TGTGCCAGCTCGTACCGGGACAGTATTGCGGAGCAGTACTTC. Translation gives CASSYRDSIAEQYF.